The 5 T cell receptor beta chains in this list originate from one sample, sequenced in a study of T-cell reconstitution after alpha-beta-depleted transplantation in children. Unique molecular identifiers were built into the TCRbeta library. TCRdb reprocessed the PCR reads with MiXCR, giving one entry per CDR3 protein. The table includes approximately 170,000 distinct CDR3 sequences, over 8.5% detected once. The material was PBMCs, obtained before TCRalphabeta/CD19-depleted stem cell transplant. These receptors all come from a boy aged 2 to 10 with acute myeloid leukemia, due to receive a stem cell transplant.

This clonotype has ten or more counts. The chain couples TRBV29-1 to TRBJ1-2; D is uncertain. In germline, CDR1 is SQVTM, CDR2 ANQGSEA. The CDR3 runs 13 residues. Trimming shortened V by 3 bases and J by 3 bases, and 11 bases separated the two germline ends. CDR3 sequence reads: CSVDEGVYYGYTF. The CDR3 DNA reads as TGCAGCGTTGATGAAGGTGTTTACTATGGCTACACCTTC. Complete variable domain (other parts from reference TRBV29-1 and TRBJ1-2): SAVISQKPSRDICQRGTSLTIQCQVDSQVTMMFWYRQQPGQSLTLIATANQGSEATYESGFVIDKFPISRPNLTFSTLTVSNMSPEDSSIYLCSVDEGVYYGYTFGSGTRLTVV.

This clonotype has ten or more counts. The V gene is TRBV12-3 or TRBV12-4, the J gene TRBJ2-1; D may be TRBD1 or TRBD2 (5 bases each). This CDR3 spans 16 amino acids. Trimming removed 5 bases from V and 7 bases from J, with 21 bases in between. The CDR3 nucleotides are TGTGCCAGCAGTCCCCCCGGGACCACCGCTCGGAATGAGCAGTTCTTC. The encoded protein is CASSPPGTTARNEQFF.

This clonotype was recorded at least ten times. The junction differs from germline at one of its ends, possibly a read error. The chain joins TRBV7-9 to TRBJ1-1; maybe TRBD1 (5 bases). CDR1 and CDR2 (germline): SEHNR, FQNEAQ (reference sequence). CDR3 length: 14 amino acids. The CDR3: CASRLGPRNAEAFF. The CDR3 DNA sequence: TGTGCCAGCAGGCTGGGACCCCGGAACGCTGAAGCTTTCTTT.

This clonotype has a count of ten or more. The chain uses TRBV12-3 or TRBV12-4 and TRBJ1-2; possible D gene TRBD1, 5 bases. The CDR3 loop spans 15 amino acids. Deletions cut 5 bases from V and 5 bases from J, with 18 bases between. The CDR3 reads CASSRAVRDHYGYTF. The CDR3 DNA reads TGTGCCAGCAGTAGGGCCGTCCGGGACCATTATGGCTACACCTTC.

This clonotype was detected ten times or more. The chain has TRBV6-1 and TRBJ1-5; D remains ambiguous. This CDR3 is 14 amino acids long. The germline V and J ends were trimmed by 6 bases and 0 bases, with 9 bases remaining between them. Looked up from germline, CDR1 is MNHNS and CDR2 is SASEGT. In nucleotides, the CDR3 is TGTGCCAGCAGGCCGGGTGTTAGCAATCAGCCCCAGCATTTT. Its protein is CASRPGVSNQPQHF.